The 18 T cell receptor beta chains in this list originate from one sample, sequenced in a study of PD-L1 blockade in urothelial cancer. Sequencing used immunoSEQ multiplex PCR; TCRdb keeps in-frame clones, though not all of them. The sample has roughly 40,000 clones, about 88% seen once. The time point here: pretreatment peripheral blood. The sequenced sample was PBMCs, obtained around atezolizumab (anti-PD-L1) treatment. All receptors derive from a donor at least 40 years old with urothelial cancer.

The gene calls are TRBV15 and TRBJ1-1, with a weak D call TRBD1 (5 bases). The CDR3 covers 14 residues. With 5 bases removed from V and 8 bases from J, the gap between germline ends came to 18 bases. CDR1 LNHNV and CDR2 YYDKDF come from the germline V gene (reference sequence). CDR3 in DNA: TGTGCCACCAGCCGTCAGGGCGCCCCAGGGGAAGCTTTCTTT. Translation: CATSRQGAPGEAFF.

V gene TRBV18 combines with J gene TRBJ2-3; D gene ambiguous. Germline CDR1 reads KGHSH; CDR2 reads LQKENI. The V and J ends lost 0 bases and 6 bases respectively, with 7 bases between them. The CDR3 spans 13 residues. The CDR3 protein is CASSPPPRDTQYF. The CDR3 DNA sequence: TGTGCCAGCTCACCACCGCCCCGGGATACGCAGTATTTT.

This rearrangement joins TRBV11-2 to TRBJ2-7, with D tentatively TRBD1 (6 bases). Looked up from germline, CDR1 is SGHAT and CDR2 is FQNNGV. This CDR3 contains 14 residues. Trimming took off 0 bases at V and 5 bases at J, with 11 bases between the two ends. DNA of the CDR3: TGTGCCAGCAGCTTAGATGTTGGGGGCGACGAGCAGTACTTC. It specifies CASSLDVGGDEQYF.

The CDR3 reads CASSPSGSYNEQFF. The CDR3 DNA sequence: TGTGCCAGCAGCCCCTCCGGCTCCTACAATGAGCAGTTCTTC. V is TRBV9 and J is TRBJ2-1, with unresolved D. Looked up from germline, CDR1 is SGDLS and CDR2 is YYNGEE. The germline V and J ends were trimmed by 4 bases and 0 bases, with 8 bases remaining between them. The CDR3 runs to 14 residues.

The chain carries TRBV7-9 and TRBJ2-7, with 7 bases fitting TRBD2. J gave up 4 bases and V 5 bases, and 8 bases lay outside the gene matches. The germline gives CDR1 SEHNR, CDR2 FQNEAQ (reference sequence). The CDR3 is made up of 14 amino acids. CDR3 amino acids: CASSPRRGGYEQYF. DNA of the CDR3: TGTGCCAGCAGCCCCCGACGGGGAGGGTACGAGCAGTACTTC.

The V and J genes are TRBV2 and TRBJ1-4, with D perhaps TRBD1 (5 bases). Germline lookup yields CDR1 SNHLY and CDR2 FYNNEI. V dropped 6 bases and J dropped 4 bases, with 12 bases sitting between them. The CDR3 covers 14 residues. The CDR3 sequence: CASRLGHGNEKLFF. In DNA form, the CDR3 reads TGTGCCAGCAGGCTAGGACACGGTAATGAAAAACTGTTTTTT.

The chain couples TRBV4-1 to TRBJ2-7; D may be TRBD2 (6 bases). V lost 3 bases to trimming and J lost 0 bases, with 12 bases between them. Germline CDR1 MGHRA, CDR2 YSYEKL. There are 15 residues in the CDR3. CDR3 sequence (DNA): TGCGCCAGCAGCCAGGAGCGGGCCCTCTCCTACGAGCAGTACTTC. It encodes CASSQERALSYEQYF.

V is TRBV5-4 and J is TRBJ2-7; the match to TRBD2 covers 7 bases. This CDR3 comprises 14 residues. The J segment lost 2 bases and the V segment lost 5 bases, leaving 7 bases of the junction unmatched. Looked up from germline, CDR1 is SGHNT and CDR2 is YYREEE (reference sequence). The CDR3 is CASSWGGAAYEQYF. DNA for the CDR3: TGTGCCAGCAGTTGGGGAGGGGCGGCCTACGAGCAGTACTTC. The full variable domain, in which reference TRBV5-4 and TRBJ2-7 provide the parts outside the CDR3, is ETGVTQSPTHLIKTRGQQVTLRCSSQSGHNTVSWYQQALGQGPQFIFQYYREEENGRGNFPPRFSGLQFPNYSSELNVNALELDDSALYLCASSWGGAAYEQYFGPGTRLTVT.

CDR3 amino acids: CASSVGAGTGVQPQHF. CDR3 bases: TGTGCCAGCAGCGTCGGAGCCGGGACAGGGGTTCAGCCCCAGCATTTT. The V call is TRBV9, the J call TRBJ1-5, with TRBD1 identical over 10 bases. The CDR3 totals 16 residues. The germline V gene has CDR1 SGDLS and CDR2 YYNGEE. Trimming at V came to 2 bases and at J to 6 bases, leaving 8 bases not matched to a gene. The variable domain in full, with the rest retrieved from reference TRBV9 and TRBJ1-5, is DSGVTQTPKHLITATGQRVTLRCSPRSGDLSVYWYQQSLDQGLQFLIQYYNGEERAKGNILERFSAQQFPDLHSELNLSSLELGDSALYFCASSVGAGTGVQPQHFGDGTRLSIL.

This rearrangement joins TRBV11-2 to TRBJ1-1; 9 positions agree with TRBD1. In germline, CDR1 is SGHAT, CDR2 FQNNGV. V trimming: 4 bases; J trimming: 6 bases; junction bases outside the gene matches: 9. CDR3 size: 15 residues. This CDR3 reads CASSSRTGAGSEAFF. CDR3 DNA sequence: TGTGCCAGCAGCTCCCGGACAGGGGCGGGGTCTGAAGCTTTCTTT.

The CDR3 spells CASSYRGGVYEQYF. The CDR3, as DNA: TGTGCCAGCAGTTATAGGGGGGGGGTCTACGAGCAGTACTTC. The V call is TRBV6-6, the J call TRBJ2-7; a possible D gene is TRBD2 (7 bases). Trimming pared 3 bases from V and 3 bases from J, leaving 12 bases between. Germline V gene data show CDR1 as MNHNY and CDR2 as SVGAGI (reference sequence). This CDR3 has 14 amino acids.

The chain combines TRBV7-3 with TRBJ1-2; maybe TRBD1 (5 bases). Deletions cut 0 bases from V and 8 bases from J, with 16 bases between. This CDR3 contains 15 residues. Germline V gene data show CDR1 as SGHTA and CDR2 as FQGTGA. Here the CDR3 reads CASSLTGPPAKGYTF. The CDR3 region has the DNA TGTGCCAGCAGCTTAACGGGGCCTCCCGCTAAAGGCTACACCTTC.

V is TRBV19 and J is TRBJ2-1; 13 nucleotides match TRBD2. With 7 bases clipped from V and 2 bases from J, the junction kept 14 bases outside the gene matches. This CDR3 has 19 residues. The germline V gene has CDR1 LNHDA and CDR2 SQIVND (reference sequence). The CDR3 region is CASTPGTSGKGGTYNEQFF. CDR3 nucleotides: TGTGCCAGTACCCCAGGGACTAGCGGGAAGGGGGGCACCTACAATGAGCAGTTCTTC.

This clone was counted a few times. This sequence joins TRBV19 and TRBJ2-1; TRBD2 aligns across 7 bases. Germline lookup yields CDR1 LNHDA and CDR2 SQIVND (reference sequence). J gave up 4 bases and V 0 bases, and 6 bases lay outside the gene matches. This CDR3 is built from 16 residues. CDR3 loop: CASSIDRASGYNEQFF. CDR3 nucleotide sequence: TGTGCCAGTAGTATAGATAGGGCTAGCGGATACAATGAGCAGTTCTTC.

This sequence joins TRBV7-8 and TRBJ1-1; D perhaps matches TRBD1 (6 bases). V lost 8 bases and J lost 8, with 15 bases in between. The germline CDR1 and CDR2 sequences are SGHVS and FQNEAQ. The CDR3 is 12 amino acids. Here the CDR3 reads CASVGGAGEAFF. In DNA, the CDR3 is TGTGCCAGCGTGGGGGGGGCGGGCGAAGCTTTCTTT. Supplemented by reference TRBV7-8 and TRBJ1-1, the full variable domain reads GAGVSQSPRYKVAKRGQDVALRCDPISGHVSLFWYQQALGQGPEFLTYFQNEAQLDKSGLPSDRFFAERPEGSVSTLKIQRTQQEDSAVYLCASVGGAGEAFFGQGTRLTVV.

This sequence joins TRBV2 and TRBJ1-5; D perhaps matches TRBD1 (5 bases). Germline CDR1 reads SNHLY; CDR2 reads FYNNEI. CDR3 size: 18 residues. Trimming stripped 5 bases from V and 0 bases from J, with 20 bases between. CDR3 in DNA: TGTGCCAGCAGTTGGCGGGGAGGGGCCAGCCTTAGCAATCAGCCCCAGCATTTT. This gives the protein CASSWRGGASLSNQPQHF.

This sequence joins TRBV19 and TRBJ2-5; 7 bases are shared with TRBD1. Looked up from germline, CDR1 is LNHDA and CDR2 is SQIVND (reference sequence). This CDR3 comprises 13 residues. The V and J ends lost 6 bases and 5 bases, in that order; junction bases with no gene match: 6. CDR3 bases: TGTGCCAGTAGGCCGGGACAGTTGGAGACCCAGTACTTC. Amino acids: CASRPGQLETQYF.

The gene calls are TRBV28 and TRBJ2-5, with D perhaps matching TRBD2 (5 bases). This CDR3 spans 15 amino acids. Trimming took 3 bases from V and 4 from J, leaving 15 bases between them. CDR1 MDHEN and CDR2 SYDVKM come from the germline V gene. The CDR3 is CASSLRAEQRETQYF. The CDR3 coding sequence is TGTGCCAGCAGTTTGCGAGCGGAGCAAAGAGAGACCCAGTACTTC.